The rows below give T cell receptor beta chains drawn from one sample of a study of shared clonotypes between healthy human individuals. Sequencing was performed with immunoSEQ multiplex PCR; in TCRdb, only in-frame clones are kept and a portion is missing. The table lists 190,000 or so clones, approximately 61% of them singletons. Sequencing was performed on memory CD4+ T cells sorted from blood. All receptors come from a man under 40 in good health. CDR3s include the opening cysteine and the closing phenylalanine or tryptophan. D genes are given only for firm matches. A row's size may be missing; if present it is once, few, many or a size class.

size: many; V: TRBV7-8; D: NA; J: TRBJ2-7; CDR3: CASSPVLGVGPFSYEQYF; DNA: TGTGCCAGCAGCCCAGTATTAGGGGTAGGGCCCTTCTCCTACGAGCAGTACTTC
size: NA; V: TRBV14; D: TRBD2; J: TRBJ2-2; CDR3: CASSLNPGLAGGGYTGELFF; DNA: TGTGCCAGCAGCCTCAACCCGGGACTAGCGGGAGGCGGCTACACCGGGGAGCTGTTTTTT
size: NA; V: TRBV9; D: TRBD1; J: TRBJ1-2; CDR3: CASSVASGTGDGYTF; DNA: TGTGCCAGCAGCGTAGCATCAGGAACAGGGGATGGCTACACCTTC
size: NA; V: TRBV23-1; D: NA; J: TRBJ2-1; CDR3: CASSQSMGLTNNEQFF; DNA: TGCGCCAGCAGTCAATCTATGGGGCTAACCAACAATGAGCAGTTCTTC
size: NA; V: TRBV10-1; D: NA; J: TRBJ2-3; CDR3: CASSEAEASTDTQYF; DNA: TGCGCCAGCAGTGAGGCGGAAGCTAGCACAGATACGCAGTATTTT
size: few; V: TRBV27; D: TRBD2; J: TRBJ2-3; CDR3: CASSAGGGDTQYF; DNA: TGTGCCAGCAGTGCGGGAGGGGGAGATACGCAGTATTTT
size: few; V: TRBV10-3; D: NA; J: TRBJ1-3; CDR3: CAAGGGNSGNTIYF; DNA: TGTGCCGCCGGCGGGGGAAACTCTGGAAACACCATATATTTT
size: NA; V: TRBV6-1; D: NA; J: TRBJ2-1; CDR3: CASGRRTDNEQFF; DNA: TGTGCCAGCGGAAGGAGGACAGACAATGAGCAGTTCTTC
size: once; V: TRBV7-8; D: NA; J: TRBJ2-1; CDR3: CASSVSMVENEQFF; DNA: TGTGCCAGCAGCGTGTCAATGGTGGAGAATGAGCAGTTCTTC
size: NA; V: TRBV27; D: NA; J: TRBJ2-3; CDR3: CASSSYTDTQYF; DNA: TGTGCCAGCAGTTCCTACACAGATACGCAGTATTTT
size: NA; V: TRBV15; D: NA; J: TRBJ1-2; CDR3: CATSRDFRDGYTF; DNA: TGTGCCACCAGCAGAGATTTCCGGGATGGCTACACCTTC
size: NA; V: TRBV7-7; D: NA; J: TRBJ2-2; CDR3: CASSDVHGNNVFF; DNA: TGTGCTAGCAGCGACGTTCACGGGAACAATGTGTTTTTT
size: NA; V: TRBV29-1; D: NA; J: TRBJ2-3; CDR3: CSVEGSTAGTDTQYF; DNA: TGCAGCGTTGAAGGTTCAACAGCCGGCACAGATACGCAGTATTTT
size: NA; V: TRBV19; D: TRBD1; J: TRBJ1-1; CDR3: CASSISTQTGGEAFF; DNA: TGTGCCAGTAGTATATCCACCCAGACAGGGGGTGAAGCTTTCTTT
size: NA; V: TRBV2; D: NA; J: TRBJ1-3; CDR3: CASALEGSGNTIYF; DNA: TGTGCCAGCGCCCTAGAGGGCTCTGGAAACACCATATATTTT
size: NA; V: TRBV7-2; D: NA; J: TRBJ2-7; CDR3: CASSLSSYEQYF; DNA: TGTGCCAGCAGCCTTAGCTCCTACGAGCAGTACTTC
size: NA; V: TRBV19; D: TRBD2; J: TRBJ2-1; CDR3: CASSIGLAGGRGEQFF; DNA: TGTGCCAGTAGTATCGGTCTAGCGGGAGGCCGAGGTGAGCAGTTCTTC
size: NA; V: TRBV25-1; D: NA; J: TRBJ2-3; CDR3: CASSEYPGGDTQYF; DNA: TGTGCCAGCAGTGAATATCCAGGCGGAGATACGCAGTATTTT
size: few; V: TRBV7-2; D: NA; J: TRBJ2-7; CDR3: CASSSNRAAYEQYF; DNA: TGTGCCAGCAGCTCCAACAGGGCCGCCTACGAGCAGTACTTC
size: NA; V: TRBV28; D: TRBD1; J: TRBJ1-5; CDR3: CASSLLTYRGKNQPQHF; DNA: TGTGCCAGCAGTTTACTCACATACAGGGGAAAGAATCAGCCCCAGCATTTT
size: NA; V: TRBV18; D: NA; J: TRBJ1-4; CDR3: CASSGWDTTLEKLFF; DNA: TGTGCCAGCTCAGGGTGGGATACGACGCTTGAAAAACTGTTTTTT
size: NA; V: TRBV11-2; D: TRBD2; J: TRBJ2-5; CDR3: CASSFGTTETQYF; DNA: TGTGCCAGCAGCTTCGGGACTACAGAGACCCAGTACTTC